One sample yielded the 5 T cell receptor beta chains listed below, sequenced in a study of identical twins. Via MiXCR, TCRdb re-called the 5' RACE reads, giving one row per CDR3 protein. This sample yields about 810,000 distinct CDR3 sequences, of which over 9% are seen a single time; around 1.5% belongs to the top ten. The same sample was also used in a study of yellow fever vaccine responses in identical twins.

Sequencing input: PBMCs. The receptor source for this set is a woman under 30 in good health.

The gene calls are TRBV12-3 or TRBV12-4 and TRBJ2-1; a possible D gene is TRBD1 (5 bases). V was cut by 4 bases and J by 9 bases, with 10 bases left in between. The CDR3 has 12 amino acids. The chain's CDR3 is CASSYGATEQFF. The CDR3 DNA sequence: TGTGCCAGCAGTTATGGGGCCACTGAGCAGTTCTTC.

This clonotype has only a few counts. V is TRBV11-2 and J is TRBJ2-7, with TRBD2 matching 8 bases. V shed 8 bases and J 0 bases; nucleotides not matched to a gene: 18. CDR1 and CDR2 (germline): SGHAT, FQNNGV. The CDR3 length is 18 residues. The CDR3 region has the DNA TGTGCCAGCTCCCACCTTATGACAGCGGGAGATTTCTCCTACGAGCAGTACTTC. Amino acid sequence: CASSHLMTAGDFSYEQYF.

As DNA, the CDR3 is TGTGCCAGTGGGTTAGGCGGGAAGGGGGAGCTGTTTTTT. Its protein is CASGLGGKGELFF. V usage is TRBV6-1 and J usage is TRBJ2-2; the D gene is possibly TRBD2 (6 bases). The V end lost 9 bases, the J end lost 8 bases, and 16 bases lay between the germline ends. The CDR3 has 13 amino acids. Per the germline V gene, CDR1 is MNHNS and CDR2 is SASEGT.

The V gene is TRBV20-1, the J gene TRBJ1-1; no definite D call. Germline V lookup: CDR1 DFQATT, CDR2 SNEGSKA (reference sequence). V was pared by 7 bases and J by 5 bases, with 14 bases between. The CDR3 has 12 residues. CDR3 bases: TGCAGTGTCCCGCATGTGGGGACTGAAGCTTTCTTT. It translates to CSVPHVGTEAFF.

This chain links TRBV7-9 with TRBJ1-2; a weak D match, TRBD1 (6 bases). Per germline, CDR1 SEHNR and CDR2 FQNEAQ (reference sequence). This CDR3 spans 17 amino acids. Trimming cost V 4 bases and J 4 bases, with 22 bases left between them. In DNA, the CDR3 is TGTGCCAGCAGCTCCTCGGCAGGGGAGGCAGGGAGCTATGGCTACACCTTC. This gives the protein CASSSSAGEAGSYGYTF.